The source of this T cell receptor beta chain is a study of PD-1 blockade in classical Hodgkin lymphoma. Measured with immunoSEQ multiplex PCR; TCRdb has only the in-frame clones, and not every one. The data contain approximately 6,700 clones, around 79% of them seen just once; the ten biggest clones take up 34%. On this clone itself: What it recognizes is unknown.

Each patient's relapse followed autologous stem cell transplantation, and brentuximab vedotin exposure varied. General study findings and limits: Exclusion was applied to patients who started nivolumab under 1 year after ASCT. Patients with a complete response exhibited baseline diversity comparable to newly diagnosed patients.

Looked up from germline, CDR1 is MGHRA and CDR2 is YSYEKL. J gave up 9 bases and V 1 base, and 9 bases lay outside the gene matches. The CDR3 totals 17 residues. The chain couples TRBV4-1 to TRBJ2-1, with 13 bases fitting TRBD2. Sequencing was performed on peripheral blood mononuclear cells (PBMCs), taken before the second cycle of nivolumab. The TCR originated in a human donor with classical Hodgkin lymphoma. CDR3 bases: TGCGCCAGCAGCCAAGGGGAAGGACTAGCGGGGGAGGTTGAGCAGTTCTTC. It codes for CASSQGEGLAGEVEQFF.